There are many counts of the clone carrying this T cell receptor beta chain. Its antigen is currently unknown. One end of the junction is discordant with germline, which a read error may explain. The V gene's germline CDR1 is SNHLY and CDR2 FYNNEI. This CDR3 region has 16 residues. This sample was taken from a study of T cells in Graves' hyperthyroidism and ophthalmopathy. Exclusion of a patient resulted from uncontrolled infection, other autoimmune disease, pregnancy or lactation. The study's findings and limits: Most thyroid clonotypes with frequency above 0.001 were detected in blood.

Regions amplified from RNA transcripts were the TCR beta CDR3 regions. Using the HTBI primer set, a first-round RT-PCR was run on the TCR CDR3. Via MiXCR, TCRdb re-called the multiplex PCR reads, giving one row per CDR3 protein. This table has 220,000 or so distinct CDR3 sequences, 15% to 20% appearing once. Sequenced input: blood. This sequence originates from a woman aged 18-29 years with Graves' ophthalmopathy. The V call is TRBV2, the J call TRBJ2-7; D uncertain. CDR3 nucleotides: TGTGCCAGCAGCGAAGCAGGCTCAGGAGTGCCCTACGAGCAGTACTTC. This translates into CASSEAGSGVPYEQYF.